The present entry profiles one TCR beta chain with its context. Its antigen remains unidentified. The input lacks base qualities; no much larger clone sits a single base away. The cohort was made up of approximately 700 healthy bone marrow donors. All cohort members were sampled while nominally healthy, although unrecorded immune exposures were likely present. The donor was CMV seropositive and belonged to the group of 250 to 350 seropositive cohort members. A peripheral blood sample was provided by each donor, and peripheral blood mononuclear cells were used for TCR beta sequencing. Genomic DNA was extracted from the blood cell samples with the Qiagen DNeasy Blood Extraction Kit. The CDR3, from cysteine to phenylalanine, totals 15 residues. Of the read, only the CDR3 DNA is kept; its 45 bases are in frame from base 1. The germline V gene yields SGHRS for CDR1 and YFSETQ for CDR2. The germline ends are 13 bases apart after V is trimmed by 2 bases and J by 4 bases.

The data originate from a study of cytomegalovirus exposure and HLA in healthy donors (TCRdb year 2017). For context, the study as a whole: In an earlier analysis of some 550 of the donors, 276 Gb of sequence data and 95 million to 130 million unique TCR beta sequences from 180 million or so T cells were reported. All discovery cohort repertoires had been generated using a single sequencing platform. Typing coverage varied by locus: 629-630 donors for A, B, C, DRB1 and DQB1; approximately 520 for DQA1; over 600 for DPA1; around 450 for DPB1. Across approximately 400 genotyped donors of the cohort, an average of approximately 220,000 unique TCR beta nucleotide sequences per donor were sequenced, and around 19% of those sequences were non-productive. Both class I and class II loci were covered by HLA typing, at four-digit resolution. Of the approximately 400 genotyped donors, about 80% fell in the genetic ancestry cluster associated with self-reported Caucasian donors. Alongside the repertoire data, information on donor age, sex, ethnicity and CMV serostatus was compiled. The aim of the study was to test whether cataloging public T cell receptors could identify signatures of past pathogen exposure. To predict cytomegalovirus infection status, the study brought together high-throughput TCR immunosequencing, statistical association of individual TCRs with disease status, and machine learning. Roughly 300 gigabases of sequencing data and approximately 85 million unique TCR sequences were included in an early release covering around 650 HLA-typed donors. A later analysis re-analyzed previously published TCR beta repertoires from 600 to 850 donors and added high-resolution HLA genotyping to study TCR occurrence patterns. An earlier analysis of about 620 of the donors applied high-throughput TCR beta sequencing to assess whether each TCR beta V gene segment acted as functional or pseudogenic. The study profiled the T cell repertoires of 550 to 700 subjects by immunosequencing and related them to cytomegalovirus serostatus. Rather than using new phenotypic data, the later analysis identified candidate immune exposures from TCR beta sequences and from how often those sequences occurred across donors. A later genetic analysis took genome-wide SNP genotypes for about 55% of the 666 donors and used that subset as a discovery cohort. About five DR-DQ haplotypes were treated as single units for association and clustering because of strong linkage in the cohort. Along with the approximately 700-subject first cohort, a separate validation cohort of over a hundred different subjects was used.

Points the paper makes about the study in general: Several of the top co-occurrence clusters appeared to be linked to parvovirus B19, influenza, CMV and Epstein-Barr virus, according to a later analysis. Most CMV-associated TCR beta chains appeared to be HLA-restricted in a later analysis, and the HLA associations seemed to be driven largely by CMV exposure. A few of the identified cytomegalovirus-associated TCR beta chains were confirmed in vitro to be specific for cytomegalovirus antigens. Broadly in line with IMGT annotations, most TCR beta V segments showed up in productive rearrangements about 90% or about 30% of the time in an earlier analysis of several hundred of the donors. A cluster of highly shared sequence variants was judged likely to be a technical artifact of the sequencing pipeline. In a later analysis, HLA-associated TCR beta chains showed more clonal expansion and lower generation probabilities than non-associated chains that were equally common. Because some donors lacked HLA typing at each locus, the association tests relied only on the typed subset. Linkage disequilibrium might explain the correlated functional status among segregating V segments, but an unknown experimental factor could not be excluded. In a later analysis, the rate of TCR association differed among HLA loci, with DRB1 alleles having the most associated TCRs and HLA-C alleles having the fewest. CMV serostatus was the only immune exposure information available for the cohort. In a later analysis, 15,000 to 20,000 TCR beta sequences were associated with specific HLA alleles at a false discovery rate of 0.05. Compared with the approximately 670-donor mean, donors in an Asian-associated ancestry cluster had fewer N-insertions in productive TCRs, according to a later genetic analysis. Assigning TCR associations to individual alleles was difficult when HLA alleles, especially DR and DQ, strongly co-occurred. In both the original and validation cohorts, the classifier was reported to diagnose cytomegalovirus status with high specificity and sensitivity. Only TCR beta chains were sequenced in this cohort, and the absence of alpha or paired-chain data limited detectable features. A further reported finding was that TCR beta sequences accurately predicted the HLA-A and HLA-B alleles for most subjects in the first cohort. The authors suggested that the approach could potentially be generalized to other disease states and immunological phenotypes. Some IMGT-functional V segments, including TRBV6-2 and TRBV6-3, could not be told apart with the 87-base-pair reads, so those segments were excluded. Most TCR sequences were seen in very few donors, while some public TCRs were found in many individuals. The presence/absence analyses assumed that sequencing depth was roughly uniform across donors, and that assumption may not be true. V-gene and J-gene trimming of TCR beta chains was associated with a missense DCLRE1C variant in a later genetic analysis, and the association was replicated in an independent cohort. About 17 rarely observed V segments, including chromosome 9 orphons, were excluded from the earlier analysis of several hundred of the donors because counts were too low. The study listed 150 to 200 TCR beta chains as associated with cytomegalovirus.

Library preparation used the immunoSEQ multiplex PCR assay. For the multiplex PCR, a mixture combining 60 forward primers for TCR Vbeta segments and 13 reverse primers for TCR Jbeta segments was used. A multiplex PCR assay on genomic DNA amplified the CDR3 region of rearranged TCR beta genes. The amplified TCR beta libraries were sequenced on the Illumina HiSeq System as 87-base-pair reads. The original pipeline was this. A later analysis tallied around 80 million unique TCR beta chains across the 550 to 850 repertoires, and some 10 million of those chains were shared by two or more donors. Raw reads were error-corrected and collapsed into unique sequences by a nearest-neighbor algorithm in which closely related sequences were merged to remove PCR and sequencing errors. Alignment of CDR3 sequences to IMGT reference sequences was used to assign V, D and J gene segments. For a sequence to be retained, a match of at least six nucleotides to both a V gene segment and a J gene segment was required. A rearrangement was called productive if the CDR3 had no stop codons and remained in frame with V and J, and every other rearrangement was called non-productive. Following IMGT convention, CDR3 was defined as the stretch from the second conserved V-encoded cysteine up to the conserved J-encoded phenylalanine. The earlier analysis of about 590 of the donors excluded sequences that lacked an unambiguous match to a single V gene segment. An earlier analysis of 587 of the donors called V segments functional above 56.7% productive rearrangements and segregating when the between-donor standard deviation exceeded 5%. To diagnose cytomegalovirus status from the catalog of TCR beta chain sequences, a statistical classification framework was built. In a later analysis, TCR nucleotide sequences were compared against IMGT/GENE-DB human TR gene sequences so that V and J genes could be assigned. Using the TCRdist pipeline, a later analysis assigned CDR3 sequences along with most-parsimonious VDJ recombination scenarios. In a later analysis, each TCR beta chain was defined by its CDR3 amino acid sequence together with its V-gene family, and reads without a unique V-gene family were excluded. To address suspected cross-contamination and a sequencing artifact, a later analysis removed a few hundred highly shared, low-generation-probability nucleotide sequences. For each public chain, a later analysis derived a clonal expansion index from normalized ranks of inferred template counts within each repertoire. A later analysis computed generation probabilities with a VDJ recombination model fitted to out-of-frame rearrangements, and checked the results against IGoR. A later analysis scored TCR-TCR, TCR-HLA and TCR-CMV co-occurrence with hypergeometric tests, applying a repertoire-size bias correction to TCR pairs. A later analysis estimated false discovery rates by permuting HLA or CMV assignments 20 times. In a later analysis, co-occurring TCRs were grouped with DBSCAN, and TCRdist sequence similarity was added when clustering was performed within HLA-allele-positive subsets. Co-occurrence clustering excluded repertoires with fewer than 30,000 or more than 120,000 public chains, plus five with anomalous nucleotide sharing. TCRdb provides this immuneACCESS table in a form limited to in-frame rearrangements. Some clones are lacking; in checked studies, under half of them reflect an unresolved V gene, and why the rest are absent is not known. The V and J calls and clone size were taken over from that table, and D and trimming were inferred from the DNA. The sample records over 150,000 clones, approximately 84% of which are singletons. The top ten clonotypes cover about 2.9% of the sample.

The chain employs TRBV5-1 and TRBJ1-5; tentative D gene TRBD1, with 6 bases matching. This receptor was identified in a woman aged 45 to 65 in good health and CMV-seropositive. What was sequenced was PBMCs. The CDR3: CASSFGRGPNQPQHF. The nucleotide sequence is given as TGCGCCAGCAGCTTCGGCAGGGGCCCTAATCAGCCCCAGCATTTT.